The rows below give T cell receptor beta chains drawn from one sample of a study of PD-1 blockade in classical Hodgkin lymphoma. Profiling relied on immunoSEQ multiplex PCR, and the TCRdb table lists in-frame clones only, not all of them. The sample contains about 20,000 clones, 70% to 80% of which appear only once. The specimen comprised peripheral blood mononuclear cells (PBMCs), sampled before the fourth cycle of nivolumab. The receptors stem from a human donor with classical Hodgkin lymphoma. CDR3s include the opening cysteine and the closing phenylalanine or tryptophan. The order of the fields is J gene, clone size, V gene, D gene, CDR3 protein, CDR3 DNA. A D gene is named only where the DNA matches it firmly. Clone size is stated in some rows and not others, as once, few, many or a class when expanded.

>TRBJ2-6|once|TRBV7-2|.
CASSFDAGANVLTF
TGTGCCAGCAGCTTTGACGCTGGGGCCAACGTCCTGACTTTC
>TRBJ2-2|.|TRBV5-1|.
CASSARGPVITGELFF
TGCGCCAGCAGCGCTCGCGGTCCAGTGATTACCGGGGAGCTGTTTTTT
>TRBJ2-2|.|TRBV9|TRBD2
CASSVSGGWNTGELFF
TGTGCCAGCAGCGTCAGCGGGGGGTGGAACACCGGGGAGCTGTTTTTT
>TRBJ2-1|.|TRBV7-3|.
CASSPGLRSYNEQFF
TGTGCCAGCAGCCCGGGACTCCGCTCCTACAATGAGCAGTTCTTC
>TRBJ2-2|.|TRBV5-1|TRBD2
CASSLTASSLAGRNTGELFF
TGCGCCAGCAGCTTAACCGCCTCTTCACTAGCGGGACGGAACACCGGGGAGCTGTTTTTT
>TRBJ2-5|.|TRBV5-1|.
CASSHPLEPMYQETQYF
TGCGCCAGCAGCCATCCCTTAGAACCTATGTACCAAGAGACCCAGTACTTC
>TRBJ1-2|.|TRBV2|TRBD1
CASTTTGAKGYTF
TGTGCCAGCACCACGACAGGGGCGAAGGGCTACACCTTC
>TRBJ2-1|.|TRBV4-2|TRBD2
CASSQESGGGDSYNEQFF
TGTGCCAGCAGCCAAGAATCGGGCGGGGGGGACTCCTACAATGAGCAGTTCTTC
>TRBJ2-1|few|TRBV7-3|TRBD2
CASSLNGGSPSSYNEQFF
TGTGCCAGCAGCTTAAACGGGGGGTCTCCTAGCTCCTACAATGAGCAGTTCTTC
>TRBJ2-3|.|TRBV5-1|TRBD2
CASSFASGRTDTQYF
TGCGCCAGCAGCTTCGCCAGCGGGAGGACAGATACGCAGTATTTT
>TRBJ2-5|.|TRBV4-2|.
CASSQGHQGFQETQYF
TGTGCCAGCAGCCAAGGCCATCAGGGGTTCCAAGAGACCCAGTACTTC
>TRBJ2-7|.|TRBV7-8|TRBD1
CASSVWTGRSSGQYF
TGTGCCAGCAGCGTCTGGACAGGCCGCTCCTCTGGGCAGTACTTC
>TRBJ1-1|.|TRBV7-9|.
CASSSGTRGVEDTEAFF
TGTGCCAGCAGCTCGGGGACAAGGGGGGTTGAGGACACTGAAGCTTTCTTT
>TRBJ1-5|medium-sized|TRBV15|TRBD1
CATSSPGQGFNQPQHF
TGTGCCACCAGCAGCCCGGGACAGGGTTTCAATCAGCCCCAGCATTTT
>TRBJ2-5|.|TRBV28|TRBD2
CASSERLASNVETQYF
TGTGCCAGCAGTGAACGACTAGCATCCAATGTAGAGACCCAGTACTTC
>TRBJ2-7|.|TRBV2|.
CASSEWWNTYEQYF
TGTGCCAGCAGTGAATGGTGGAACACCTACGAGCAGTACTTC
>TRBJ2-5|medium-sized|TRBV4-3|TRBD1
CASSQDPGQGEETQYF
TGCGCCAGCAGCCAAGATCCGGGACAGGGGGAAGAGACCCAGTACTTC
>TRBJ2-2|.|TRBV15|.
CATSRDRISSPGELFF
TGTGCCACCAGCAGAGATCGGATAAGTAGTCCCGGGGAGCTGTTTTTT
>TRBJ2-7|.|TRBV28|TRBD1
CASSRTGRYEQYF
TGTGCCAGCAGTCGGACAGGGAGATACGAGCAGTACTTC
>TRBJ1-3|.|TRBV7-3|TRBD1
CASSVRGGIAGNTIYF
TGTGCCAGCAGCGTAAGAGGGGGCATCGCTGGAAACACCATATATTTT
>TRBJ2-2|.|TRBV28|.
CASSFTFGELFF
TGTGCCAGCAGTTTTACGTTCGGGGAGCTGTTTTTT
>TRBJ1-2|.|TRBV6-5|.
CASSGGGNNYGYTF
TGTGCCAGCAGTGGGGGAGGGAATAACTATGGCTACACCTTC
>TRBJ2-7|.|TRBV5-8|.
CASSLGGEQYF
TGTGCCAGCAGCTTGGGGGGCGAGCAGTACTTC
>TRBJ2-5|.|TRBV10-1|.
CASSEGIAEETQYF
TGCGCCAGCAGTGAGGGGATAGCGGAAGAGACCCAGTACTTC
>TRBJ2-5|.|TRBV18|.
CASSYNIAEQETQYF
TGTGCCAGCTCCTACAACATAGCGGAGCAAGAGACCCAGTACTTC
>TRBJ2-7|.|TRBV25-1|TRBD2
CASSEWREGRSEQYF
TGTGCCAGCAGTGAATGGCGGGAGGGCCGTTCCGAGCAGTACTTC
>TRBJ1-2|.|TRBV5-8|.
CASSLREYLDGYTF
TGTGCCAGCAGCCTCAGGGAGTATTTAGACGGCTACACCTTC
>TRBJ2-5|.|TRBV2|TRBD1
CASRLGTGQETQYF
TGTGCCAGCCGTTTAGGGACAGGGCAAGAGACCCAGTACTTC
>TRBJ2-1|.|TRBV7-9|.
CASSLMGQAPYNEQFF
TGTGCCAGCAGCTTAATGGGGCAGGCCCCCTACAATGAGCAGTTCTTC
>TRBJ2-1|few|TRBV27|TRBD2
CASSLGLAGVYEQFF
TGTGCCAGCAGTTTAGGTCTAGCGGGAGTCTATGAGCAGTTCTTC
>TRBJ2-5|once|TRBV4-2|.
CASSQAWQGRQTQYF
TGTGCCAGCAGCCAGGCCTGGCAGGGGAGACAGACCCAGTACTTC
>TRBJ2-3|.|TRBV10-1|TRBD2
CASSGVDTQYF
TGCGCCAGTAGCGGGGTAGATACGCAGTATTTT
>TRBJ2-7|.|TRBV27|TRBD2
CASSLSRGYEQYF
TGTGCCAGCAGTTTATCGCGGGGGTACGAGCAGTACTTC
>TRBJ2-7|.|TRBV6-1|.
CASQPAAYEQYF
TGTGCCAGCCAGCCTGCCGCCTACGAGCAGTACTTC
>TRBJ2-5|few|TRBV29-1|TRBD1
CSVEEPLQGATYQETQYF
TGCAGCGTTGAAGAGCCCTTACAGGGGGCGACTTACCAAGAGACCCAGTACTTC
>TRBJ2-4|few|TRBV5-6|TRBD2
CASSSLRAGATIQYF
TGTGCCAGCAGCTCCCTCCGAGCGGGGGCAACCATTCAGTACTTC
>TRBJ2-2|.|TRBV5-1|TRBD2
CASSGTSGITGELFF
TGCGCCAGCAGCGGGACTAGCGGGATTACCGGGGAGCTGTTTTTT
>TRBJ1-2|.|TRBV7-9|.
CASSGRNRDGYTF
TGTGCCAGCAGCGGCCGCAATCGTGATGGCTACACCTTC
>TRBJ1-3|once|TRBV7-9|.
CASSPDSSSGNTIYF
TGTGCCAGCAGCCCGGACAGTAGCTCTGGAAACACCATATATTTT
>TRBJ1-4|.|TRBV5-1|.
CASSLTGTNEKLFF
TGCGCCAGCAGCTTGACAGGGACTAATGAAAAACTGTTTTTT
>TRBJ2-5|.|TRBV28|.
CASSPLDFWETQYF
TGTGCCAGCAGCCCCCTGGACTTTTGGGAGACCCAGTACTTC